This T cell receptor (beta chain) derives from a study of cytomegalovirus exposure and HLA in healthy donors. Overall study findings and caveats: With later analysis, a missense DCLRE1C variant became linked to TCR beta V- and J-gene trimming.

The study ran its PCR with 60 Vbeta and 13 Jbeta primers. Measured with immunoSEQ multiplex PCR; TCRdb has only the in-frame clones, and not every one. This sample has approximately 110,000 clones, with around three quarters found just once. The CDR3 length is 17 residues. V was clipped by 5 bases and J by 2 bases; unmatched bases: 13. Germline values: CDR1 SGHTA, CDR2 FQGTGA. This clone was recorded only once. Its antigen is not known. This clonotype was obtained from a man aged 35-49 years in good health and CMV-seronegative. The material sequenced was PBMCs. The V gene is TRBV7-3, the J gene TRBJ2-3; 7 nucleotides align to TRBD2. DNA for the CDR3: TGTGCCAGCAGCCCTACACCTAGCGGAAAACCCACAGATACGCAGTATTTT. It yields the protein CASSPTPSGKPTDTQYF.